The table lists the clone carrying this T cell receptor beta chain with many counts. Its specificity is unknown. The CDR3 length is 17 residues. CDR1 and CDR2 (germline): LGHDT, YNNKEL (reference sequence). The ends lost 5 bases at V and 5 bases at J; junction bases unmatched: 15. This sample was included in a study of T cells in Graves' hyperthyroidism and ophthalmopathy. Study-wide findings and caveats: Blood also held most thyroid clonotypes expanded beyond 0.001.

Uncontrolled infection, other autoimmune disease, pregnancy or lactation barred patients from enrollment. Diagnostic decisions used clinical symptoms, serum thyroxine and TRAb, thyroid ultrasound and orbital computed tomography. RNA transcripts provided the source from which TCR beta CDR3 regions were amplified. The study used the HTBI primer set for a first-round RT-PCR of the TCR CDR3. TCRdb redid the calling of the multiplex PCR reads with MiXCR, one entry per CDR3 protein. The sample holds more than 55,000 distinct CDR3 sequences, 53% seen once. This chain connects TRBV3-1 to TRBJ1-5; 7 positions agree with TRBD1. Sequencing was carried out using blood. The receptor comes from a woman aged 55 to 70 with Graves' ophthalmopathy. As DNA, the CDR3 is TGTGCCAGCAGCTTAAGGGGGCAGGGCGGGGTCCATCAGCCCCAGCATTTT. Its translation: CASSLRGQGGVHQPQHF.